A selection of T cell receptor beta chains follows, all from one sample in a study of tumour-infiltrating T cells in Burkitt lymphoma. Sequencing used immunoSEQ multiplex PCR; TCRdb keeps in-frame clones, though not all of them. The top ten clones hold less than 2.5% of a sample with approximately 15,000 clones, 70% to 80% of them seen once. The sample comprised tumor tissue. The receptors here all came from a human donor with diffuse large B-cell lymphoma. CDR3s include the opening cysteine and the closing phenylalanine or tryptophan. The D gene is left open where the match is weak. The size field is filled for only some rows; it gives once, few, many or a size class.

v_gene	abundance	d_gene	j_gene	CDR3nt	CDR3aa
TRBV5-6	once	TRBD1	TRBJ2-1	TGTGCCAGCAGCTTGTCAGGACAGGGCCGTCTCTCCTACAATGAGCAGTTCTTC	CASSLSGQGRLSYNEQFF
TRBV2	-	-	TRBJ1-2	TGTGCCAGCAGATCCGGGAGCTATGGCTACACCTTC	CASRSGSYGYTF
TRBV11-2	-	-	TRBJ2-7	TGTGCCAGCAGCTTATCAGGGGATTACGAGCAGTACTTC	CASSLSGDYEQYF
TRBV9	-	TRBD1	TRBJ1-1	TGTGCCAGCAGCGTAGCTACGACAGGGGAGAACACTGAAGCTTTCTTT	CASSVATTGENTEAFF
TRBV7-2	-	TRBD2	TRBJ2-5	TGTGCCAGCAGCTCTAGACTAGCGGGGACCCAGTACTTC	CASSSRLAGTQYF
TRBV6-5	once	-	TRBJ2-2	TGTGCCAGCAGTGCTTATGGGGGAAACACCGGGGAGCTGTTTTTT	CASSAYGGNTGELFF
TRBV7-9	-	-	TRBJ1-3	TGTGCCAGCAGCTTAGCAGGGGGGGTTTTTGGAAACACCATATATTTT	CASSLAGGVFGNTIYF
TRBV11-2	-	TRBD1	TRBJ1-2	TGTGCCAGCAGCTTAACGCCCGGGACAGGGGGCGCGAACTATGGCTACACCTTC	CASSLTPGTGGANYGYTF
TRBV5-4	-	-	TRBJ2-1	TGTGCCAGCAGCCGGGGGAATGAGCAGTTCTTC	CASSRGNEQFF
TRBV7-8	few	-	TRBJ2-2	TGTGCCAGCAGCCAACGAAGAGCGAACACCGGGGAGCTGTTTTTT	CASSQRRANTGELFF
TRBV18	once	-	TRBJ2-7	TGTGCCAGCTCACGCACTCCAAAGGGAGGGGGCGAGCAGTACTTC	CASSRTPKGGGEQYF
TRBV18	-	-	TRBJ1-4	TGTGCCAGCTCACCACAGAGCCGGGGACTCACTAATGAAAAACTGTTTTTT	CASSPQSRGLTNEKLFF
TRBV2	-	TRBD2	TRBJ2-3	TGTGCCAGCAGGACTAGCGGGAGAACAGATACGCAGTATTTT	CASRTSGRTDTQYF
TRBV25-1	-	-	TRBJ2-3	TGTGCCAGCTACGGGGAGAGGGGGAGCACAGATACGCAGTATTTT	CASYGERGSTDTQYF
TRBV11-1	-	-	TRBJ1-1	TGTGCCAGCAGCTTGAGGGGGGAGAACACTGAAGCTTTCTTT	CASSLRGENTEAFF
TRBV5-1	-	-	TRBJ2-1	TGCGCCAGCAGCTTCGGGGCATCGACCTACAATGAGCAGTTCTTC	CASSFGASTYNEQFF
TRBV6-6	-	-	TRBJ1-3	TGTGCTAGCAGTCAGGGAGCTGGAAACACCATATATTTT	CASSQGAGNTIYF
TRBV19	-	-	TRBJ1-1	TGTGCCAGCAACCAAGGGTTGCAGACTGAAGCTTTCTTT	CASNQGLQTEAFF
TRBV6-6	-	-	TRBJ2-7	TGTGCCAGCAGTTACAACAAAGGACGGCTGTTGAACGAGCAGTACTTC	CASSYNKGRLLNEQYF
TRBV19	-	TRBD2	TRBJ2-1	TGTGCCAGTAGTAGCGGGGGTTACAATGAGCAGTTCTTC	CASSSGGYNEQFF
TRBV4-3	-	-	TRBJ2-3	TGCGCCAGCAGCCAAGAGGCGACAGGAACAGATACGCAGTATTTT	CASSQEATGTDTQYF
TRBV27	few	-	TRBJ1-5	TGTGCCAGCAGTTTATCTCGGTCCAATCAGCCCCAGCATTTT	CASSLSRSNQPQHF
TRBV14	-	-	TRBJ2-7	TGTGCCAGCAGCCAAATCTACGAGCAGTACTTC	CASSQIYEQYF
TRBV5-5	-	TRBD2	TRBJ2-3	TGTGCCAGCAGCTGGCGCGGGGGGAGCACAGATACGCAGTATTTT	CASSWRGGSTDTQYF
TRBV9	medium-sized	-	TRBJ2-3	TGTGCCAGCAGCGTAAGCGGAAGCACAGATACGCAGTATTTT	CASSVSGSTDTQYF
TRBV12-5	-	-	TRBJ2-1	TGTGCTAGTGGTTTGATAGGACATACCTTTAGCTCCTACAATGAGCAGTTCTTC	CASGLIGHTFSSYNEQFF
TRBV27	-	TRBD1	TRBJ2-1	TGTGCCAGCAGCCGCGGGACAGGCACGAATGAGCAGTTCTTC	CASSRGTGTNEQFF
TRBV19	-	-	TRBJ1-5	TGTGCCAGTAGTATCATGGGGATTAACCAGCCCCAGCATTTT	CASSIMGINQPQHF
TRBV10-3	-	TRBD2	TRBJ2-3	TGTGCCATCAGGGGGGGACTAGCGGGGAACACAGATACGCAGTATTTT	CAIRGGLAGNTDTQYF
TRBV6-5	-	-	TRBJ1-5	TGTGCCTCTGCGTCGGGATTTAGCAATCAGCCCCAGCATTTT	CASASGFSNQPQHF
TRBV5-6	once	TRBD2	TRBJ2-3	TGTGCCAGCAGCTCTGTAGCGGGGGTTACCACAGATACGCAGTATTTT	CASSSVAGVTTDTQYF
TRBV7-2	-	TRBD1	TRBJ1-2	TGTGCCAGCAGCTTAGGGGACAGACTTAACTATGGCTACACCTTC	CASSLGDRLNYGYTF
TRBV19	-	-	TRBJ2-7	TGTGCCAGTAGTAGAATTGTTGGACAGATATACGAGCAGTACTTC	CASSRIVGQIYEQYF
TRBV15	-	TRBD1	TRBJ1-4	TGTGCCACCAGCAGAGAGGGACAGGGAGGCGAAAAACTGTTTTTT	CATSREGQGGEKLFF
TRBV5-4	-	TRBD1	TRBJ2-2	TGTGCCAGCACCTCGGCGGGACAGGGGGCCGGGGAGCTGTTTTTT	CASTSAGQGAGELFF
TRBV13	-	TRBD2	TRBJ2-3	TGTGCCAGCAGCTTGACTAGCGGGGGAACGGTTGGAGATACGCAGTATTTT	CASSLTSGGTVGDTQYF
TRBV4-1	-	-	TRBJ1-1	TGCGCCAGCAGCTCCGGAAGGACAGCGAACACTGAAGCTTTCTTT	CASSSGRTANTEAFF
TRBV14	-	-	TRBJ2-7	TGTGCCAGCAGCCAAGATGTCGGGGTGCCGTACTTC	CASSQDVGVPYF
TRBV13	-	TRBD2	TRBJ2-7	TGTGCCAGCAGCTCTAGGACTAGCGGGAAAGTGGATCAGTACTTC	CASSSRTSGKVDQYF
TRBV29-1	-	-	TRBJ1-2	TGCAGCGGGAGGGCAGGCGGAACTAACTATGGCTACACCTTC	CSGRAGGTNYGYTF
TRBV14	-	TRBD2	TRBJ2-7	TGTGCCAGCAGCCAAGAATTGCGGGAGTGCGACGAGCAGTACTTC	CASSQELRECDEQYF
TRBV7-6	-	-	TRBJ1-1	TGTGCCAGCAGCCAATTCTCCTGGAGGGACACTGAAGCTTTCTTT	CASSQFSWRDTEAFF
TRBV5-8	-	-	TRBJ1-5	TGTGCCAGCAGCTTGTACGGGGCAGGGGTCAGCAATCAGCCCCAGCATTTT	CASSLYGAGVSNQPQHF
TRBV7-6	few	-	TRBJ1-1	TGTGCCAGCAGCTTAGAGTCCGGCGGGGGGGGCACTGAAGCTTTCTTT	CASSLESGGGGTEAFF
TRBV6-1	-	TRBD1	TRBJ2-3	TGTGCCAGCATTGACAGGGGTAGCACAGATACGCAGTATTTT	CASIDRGSTDTQYF
TRBV6-5	once	-	TRBJ1-1	TGTGCCAGCAGTTCCGGGACACCGAACACTGAAGCTTTCTTT	CASSSGTPNTEAFF
TRBV4-3	-	TRBD2	TRBJ2-4	TGCGCCAGCAGCACCTATAGCGGGGGAAACATTCAGTACTTC	CASSTYSGGNIQYF
TRBV18	-	-	TRBJ2-3	TGTGCCAGCTCACCCCGGGCAGAAACAGATACGCAGTATTTT	CASSPRAETDTQYF
TRBV14	-	-	TRBJ2-1	TGTGCCAGCAGCCAAGATCTTGGCACAGGGAATTACAATGAGCAGTTCTTC	CASSQDLGTGNYNEQFF
TRBV29-1	once	-	TRBJ1-2	TGCAGCGTCCAACCGGAAGCTAACTATGGCTACACCTTC	CSVQPEANYGYTF
TRBV4-1	-	TRBD1	TRBJ1-1	TGCGCCAGCAGCCAAGATTCAGGGACAGGGGGATCAGCTTTCTTT	CASSQDSGTGGSAFF
TRBV19	-	TRBD2	TRBJ2-3	TGTGCCAGCTCGGGACTAGCGGGAGGGCCCCGTTCAGATACGCAGTATTTT	CASSGLAGGPRSDTQYF
TRBV6-5	-	-	TRBJ2-1	TGTGCCAGCAGACCACAGGGAGACGGCTACAATGAGCAGTTCTTC	CASRPQGDGYNEQFF
TRBV29-1	once	TRBD1	TRBJ2-7	TGCAGCGTTGTGATCAGGGGGCCGGACTACGAGCAGTACTTC	CSVVIRGPDYEQYF
TRBV2	-	-	TRBJ1-2	TGTGCCAGCAGTGTCGAGGGGGGTGGCTACACCTTC	CASSVEGGGYTF
TRBV18	-	TRBD1	TRBJ1-5	TGTGCCAGCTCACCACAAAGGACAGGGATCAATCAGCCCCAGCATTTT	CASSPQRTGINQPQHF
TRBV5-1	-	-	TRBJ1-6	TGCGCCACTCGGCGGCTAAATAATTCACCCCTCCACTTT	CATRRLNNSPLHF
TRBV9	-	-	TRBJ1-1	TGTGCCAGCAGCGAGGGGGGGGCAGACACTGAAGCTTTCTTT	CASSEGGADTEAFF